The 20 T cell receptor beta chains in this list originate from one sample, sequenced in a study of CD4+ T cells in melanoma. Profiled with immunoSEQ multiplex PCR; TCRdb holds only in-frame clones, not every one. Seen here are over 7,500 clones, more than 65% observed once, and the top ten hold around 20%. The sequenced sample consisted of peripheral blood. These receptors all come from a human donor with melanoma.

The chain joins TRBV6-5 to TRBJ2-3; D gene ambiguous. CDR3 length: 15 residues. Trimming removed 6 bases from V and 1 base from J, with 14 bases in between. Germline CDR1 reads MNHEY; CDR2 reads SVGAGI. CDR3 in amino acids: CASSHPPRGTDTQYF. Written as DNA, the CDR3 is TGTGCCAGCAGCCATCCGCCCAGAGGCACAGATACGCAGTATTTT.

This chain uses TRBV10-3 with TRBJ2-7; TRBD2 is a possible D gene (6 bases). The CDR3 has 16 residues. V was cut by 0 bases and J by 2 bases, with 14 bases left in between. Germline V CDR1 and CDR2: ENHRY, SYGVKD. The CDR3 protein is CAISESGGDGAYEQYF. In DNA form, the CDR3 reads TGTGCCATCAGTGAGTCCGGAGGGGACGGGGCCTACGAGCAGTACTTC.

The CDR3 region has the DNA TGTGCCTGGATCACAGGGGGCTATGGCTACACCTTC. Its protein is CAWITGGYGYTF. This sequence joins TRBV30 and TRBJ1-2; 8 bases agree with TRBD1. The CDR3 extends over 12 amino acids. CDR1 and CDR2 (germline): GTSNPN, SVGIG (reference sequence). J lost 4 bases, V lost 4 bases, and 2 bases had no gene match.

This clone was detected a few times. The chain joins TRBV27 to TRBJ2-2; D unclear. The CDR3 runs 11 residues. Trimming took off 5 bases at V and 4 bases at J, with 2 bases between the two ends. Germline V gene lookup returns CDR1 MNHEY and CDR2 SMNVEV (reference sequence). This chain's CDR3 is CASSRTGELFF. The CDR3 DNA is TGTGCCAGCAGTCGCACCGGGGAGCTGTTTTTT.

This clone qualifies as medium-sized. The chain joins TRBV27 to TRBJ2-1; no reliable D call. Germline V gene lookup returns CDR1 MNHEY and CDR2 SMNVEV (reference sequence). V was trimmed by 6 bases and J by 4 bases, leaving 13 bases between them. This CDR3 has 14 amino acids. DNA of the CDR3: TGTGCCAGCAGCCTCTCCGGGTTGTACAATGAGCAGTTCTTC. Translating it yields CASSLSGLYNEQFF.

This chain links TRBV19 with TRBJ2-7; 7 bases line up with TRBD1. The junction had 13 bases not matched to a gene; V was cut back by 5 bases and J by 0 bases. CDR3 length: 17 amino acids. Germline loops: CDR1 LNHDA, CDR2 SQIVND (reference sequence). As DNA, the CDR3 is TGTGCCAGTAGTCCCAGACAGGGCCTTAAACCCTCCTACGAGCAGTACTTC. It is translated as CASSPRQGLKPSYEQYF.

The CDR3 nucleotides read TGTGCCAGCAGCTTAGGCCAGGTCCTCTACAATGAGCAGTTCTTC. Its protein is CASSLGQVLYNEQFF. This chain joins TRBV7-3 and TRBJ2-1; D is uncertain. V was cut by 2 bases and J by 3 bases, with 11 bases left in between. Germline values: CDR1 SGHTA, CDR2 FQGTGA. The CDR3 is made up of 15 amino acids.

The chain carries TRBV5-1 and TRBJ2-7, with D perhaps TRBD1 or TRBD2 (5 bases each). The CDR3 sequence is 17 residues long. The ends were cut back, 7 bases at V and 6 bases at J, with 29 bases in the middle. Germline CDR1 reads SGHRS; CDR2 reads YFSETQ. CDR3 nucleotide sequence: TGCGCCAGCCGCAGGCTTTGGGGGATAGCAGGGACCGGCGAGCAGTACTTC. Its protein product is CASRRLWGIAGTGEQYF.

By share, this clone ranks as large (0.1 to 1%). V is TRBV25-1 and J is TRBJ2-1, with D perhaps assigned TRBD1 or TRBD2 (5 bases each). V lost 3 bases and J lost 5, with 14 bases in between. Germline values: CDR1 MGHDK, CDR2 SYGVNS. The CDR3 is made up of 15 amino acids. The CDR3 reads CASSDSGLGDNEQFF. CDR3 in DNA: TGTGCCAGCAGTGACTCGGGGCTGGGGGACAATGAGCAGTTCTTC.

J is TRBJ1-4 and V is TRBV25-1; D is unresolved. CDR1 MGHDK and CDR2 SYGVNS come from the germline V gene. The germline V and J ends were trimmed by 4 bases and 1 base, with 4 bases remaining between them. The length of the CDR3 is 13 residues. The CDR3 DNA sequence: TGTGCCAGCAGTGTCATAACTAATGAAAAACTGTTTTTT. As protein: CASSVITNEKLFF.

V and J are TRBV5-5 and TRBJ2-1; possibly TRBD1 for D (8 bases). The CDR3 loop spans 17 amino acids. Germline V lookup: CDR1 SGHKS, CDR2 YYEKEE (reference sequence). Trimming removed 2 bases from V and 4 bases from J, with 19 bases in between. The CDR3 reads CASSFRQGRVGYNEQFF. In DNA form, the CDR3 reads TGTGCCAGCAGCTTTCGACAGGGGAGGGTCGGGTACAATGAGCAGTTCTTC.

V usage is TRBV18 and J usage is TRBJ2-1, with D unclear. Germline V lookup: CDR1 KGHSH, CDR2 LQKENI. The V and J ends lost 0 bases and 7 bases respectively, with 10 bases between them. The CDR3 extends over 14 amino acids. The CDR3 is CASSPPVVSNEQFF. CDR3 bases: TGTGCCAGCTCACCACCGGTGGTCTCGAATGAGCAGTTCTTC.

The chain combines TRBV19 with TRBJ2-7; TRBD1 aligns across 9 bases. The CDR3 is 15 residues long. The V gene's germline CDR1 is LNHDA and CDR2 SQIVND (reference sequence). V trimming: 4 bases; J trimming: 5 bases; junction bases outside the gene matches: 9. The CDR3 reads CASSKQGARLDEQYF. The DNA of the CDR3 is TGTGCCAGTAGTAAACAGGGGGCGCGTCTCGACGAGCAGTACTTC.

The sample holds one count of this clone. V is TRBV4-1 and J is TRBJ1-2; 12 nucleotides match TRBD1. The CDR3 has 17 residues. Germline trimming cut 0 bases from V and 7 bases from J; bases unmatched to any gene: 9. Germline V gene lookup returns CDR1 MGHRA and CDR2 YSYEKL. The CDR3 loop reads CASSQDVGTGGASGYTF. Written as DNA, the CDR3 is TGCGCCAGCAGCCAAGACGTCGGGACAGGGGGCGCCTCTGGCTACACCTTC.

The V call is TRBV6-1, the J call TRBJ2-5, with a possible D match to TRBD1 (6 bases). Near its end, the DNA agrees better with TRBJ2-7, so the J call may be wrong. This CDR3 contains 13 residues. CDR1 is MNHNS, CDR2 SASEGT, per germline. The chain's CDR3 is CASSEAGRGEQYF. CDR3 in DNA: TGTGCCAGCAGTGAAGCTGGCAGGGGCGAGCAGTACTTC.

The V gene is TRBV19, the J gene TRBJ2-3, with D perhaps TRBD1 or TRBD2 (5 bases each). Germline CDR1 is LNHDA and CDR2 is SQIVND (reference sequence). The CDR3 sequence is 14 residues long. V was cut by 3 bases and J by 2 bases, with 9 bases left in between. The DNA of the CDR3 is TGTGCCAGTAGTATCTCCGGGACCACAGATACGCAGTATTTT. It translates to CASSISGTTDTQYF.

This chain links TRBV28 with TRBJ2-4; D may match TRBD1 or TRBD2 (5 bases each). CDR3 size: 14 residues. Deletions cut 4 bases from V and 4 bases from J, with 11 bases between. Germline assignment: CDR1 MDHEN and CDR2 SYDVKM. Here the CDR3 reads CASSWRQGKNIQYF. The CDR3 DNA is TGTGCCAGCAGTTGGAGGCAGGGAAAAAACATTCAGTACTTC.

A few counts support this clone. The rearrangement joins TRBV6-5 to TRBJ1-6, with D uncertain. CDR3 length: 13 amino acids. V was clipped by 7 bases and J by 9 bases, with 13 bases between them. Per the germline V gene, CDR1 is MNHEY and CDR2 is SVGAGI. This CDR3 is CASTASLFSPLHF. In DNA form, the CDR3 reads TGTGCCAGCACTGCCAGCCTCTTTTCACCCCTCCACTTT.

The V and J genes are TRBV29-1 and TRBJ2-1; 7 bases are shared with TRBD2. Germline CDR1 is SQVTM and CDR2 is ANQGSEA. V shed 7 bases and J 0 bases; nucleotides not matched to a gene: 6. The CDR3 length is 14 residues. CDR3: CSGVGGSSYNEQFF. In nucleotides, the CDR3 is TGCAGCGGGGTGGGGGGGAGCTCCTACAATGAGCAGTTCTTC.

CDR3 loop: CASSLPRDWNTGELFF. For the CDR3, the DNA is TGCGCCAGCAGCTTACCCCGGGACTGGAACACCGGGGAGCTGTTTTTT. The chain combines TRBV5-1 with TRBJ2-2, with a tentative D call TRBD2 (6 bases). V gave up 2 bases and J gave up 1 base, with 12 bases separating them. The CDR3 has 16 residues. Looked up from germline, CDR1 is SGHRS and CDR2 is YFSETQ.